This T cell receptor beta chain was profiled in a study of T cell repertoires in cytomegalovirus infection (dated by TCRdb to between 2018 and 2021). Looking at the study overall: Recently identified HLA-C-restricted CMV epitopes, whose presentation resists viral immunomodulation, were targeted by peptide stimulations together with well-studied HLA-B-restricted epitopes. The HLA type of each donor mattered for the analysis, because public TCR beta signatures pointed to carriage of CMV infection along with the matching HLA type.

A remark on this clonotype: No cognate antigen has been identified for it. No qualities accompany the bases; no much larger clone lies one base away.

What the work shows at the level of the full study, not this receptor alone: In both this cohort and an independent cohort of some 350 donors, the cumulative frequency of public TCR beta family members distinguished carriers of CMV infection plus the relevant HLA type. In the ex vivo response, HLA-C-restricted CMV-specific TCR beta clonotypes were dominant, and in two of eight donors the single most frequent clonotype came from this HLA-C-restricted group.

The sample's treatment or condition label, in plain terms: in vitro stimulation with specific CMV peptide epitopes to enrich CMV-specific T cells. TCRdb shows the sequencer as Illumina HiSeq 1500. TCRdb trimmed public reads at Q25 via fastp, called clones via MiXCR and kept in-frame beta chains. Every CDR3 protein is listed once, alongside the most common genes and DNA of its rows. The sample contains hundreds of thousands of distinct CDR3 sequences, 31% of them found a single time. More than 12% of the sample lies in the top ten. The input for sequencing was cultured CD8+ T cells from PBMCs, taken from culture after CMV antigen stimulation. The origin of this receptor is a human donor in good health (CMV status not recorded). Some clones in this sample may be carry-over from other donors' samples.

The CDR3 reads as follows: CASSPDFDDEKLFF. The DNA sequence reads TGTGCCAGCAGTCCGGACTTCGACGATGAAAAACTGTTTTTT. In this chain, TRBV6-2 or TRBV6-3 is recombined with TRBJ1-4, with the D gene call left open. Including the terminal cysteine and phenylalanine, the CDR3 comprises 14 residues. The entry retains the CDR3 DNA only, 42 bases that are in frame from base 1. V gives up 5 bases and J gives up 6 bases, and the segment between their germline ends measures 13 bases. According to the germline V gene, CDR1 reads MNHEY and CDR2 reads SVGEGT.